These 27 T cell receptor beta chains were sequenced from one sample in a study of blood T cells in healthy people across ages. The second PCR ran about 6 to 11 cycles with a sample-barcoded 5' primer and J-beta primers. TCRdb re-called the 5' RACE reads with MiXCR, one entry per CDR3 protein. The table has over 1,500,000 distinct CDR3 sequences, about two fifths seen once. Sequenced sample: blood. These receptors came from a human donor in good health.

The rearrangement links TRBV28 to TRBJ1-2; 9 bases line up with TRBD1. The V segment lost 6 bases and the J segment 0 bases; nucleotides outside the gene matches: 5. CDR1 is MDHEN, CDR2 SYDVKM, per germline. There are 15 residues in the CDR3. The CDR3 DNA reads TGTGCCAGCAGGGGACAGGGATATCCTAACTATGGCTACACCTTC. The encoded protein is CASRGQGYPNYGYTF.

V and J are TRBV2 and TRBJ2-1; D perhaps matches TRBD1 (5 bases). CDR3 size: 13 residues. The ends were cut back, 0 bases at V and 15 bases at J, with 15 bases in the middle. CDR1 is SNHLY, CDR2 FYNNEI, per germline. Written as DNA, the CDR3 is TGTGCCAGCAGTGAAGCTTTTGCAGGGTATCGGTTCTTC. This encodes CASSEAFAGYRFF.

This clonotype was seen a few times. The V gene is TRBV25-1, the J gene TRBJ2-2, with unresolved D. The CDR3 runs 14 residues. Trimming took 5 bases from V and 5 from J, leaving 12 bases between them. Germline CDR1 and CDR2: MGHDK and SYGVNS. CDR3 loop: CASSKPTGTGELFF. The DNA for the CDR3 is TGTGCCAGCAGTAAACCAACCGGTACCGGGGAGCTGTTTTTT. Full variable domain (missing parts from reference TRBV25-1 and TRBJ2-2): EADIYQTPRYLVIGTGKKITLECSQTMGHDKMYWYQQDPGMELHLIHYSYGVNSTEKGDLSSESTVSRIRTEHFPLTLESARPSHTSQYLCASSKPTGTGELFFGEGSRLTVL.

In the case of this clonotype: This CDR3 is missing its conserved last phenylalanine or tryptophan, likely due to a read error. This chain uses TRBV4-2 with TRBJ2-1, with D hard to call. CDR1 is LGHNA, CDR2 YNFKEQ, per germline. Trimming stripped 0 bases from V and 1 base from J, with 13 bases between. CDR3 size: 17 residues. The CDR3: CASSQDRAQYSYNEQFV. CDR3 nucleotide sequence: TGTGCCAGCAGCCAAGATCGCGCCCAATATTCCTACAATGAGCAGTTCGTC.

The gene calls are TRBV4-3 and TRBJ2-1; D ambiguous. Per germline, CDR1 LGHNA and CDR2 YSLEER. This CDR3 is built from 15 residues. Trimming removed 1 base from V and 4 bases from J, with 11 bases in between. Here the CDR3 reads CASSQAWTAYNEQFF. The CDR3 DNA follows: TGCGCCAGCAGCCAAGCGTGGACGGCTTACAATGAGCAGTTCTTC.

The genes are TRBV5-1 and TRBJ1-2, with 9 bases lining up with TRBD1. The CDR3 length is 15 residues. CDR1 is SGHRS, CDR2 YFSETQ, per germline. V shed 3 bases, J shed 4 bases, and the junction held 7 bases outside the gene matches. CDR3 sequence reads: CASSYRTGDVYGYTF. The CDR3 nucleotides read TGCGCCAGCAGCTATCGGACAGGGGACGTCTATGGCTACACCTTC.

This clonotype came up a few times. The chain carries TRBV7-9 and TRBJ1-5; 8 bases line up with TRBD1. V trimming: 3 bases; J trimming: 9 bases; junction bases outside the gene matches: 16. The CDR3 contains 17 residues. Germline lookup yields CDR1 SEHNR and CDR2 FQNEAQ (reference sequence). CDR3 region: CASSFTTGETFGSPQHF. CDR3 nucleotide sequence: TGTGCCAGCAGCTTTACGACAGGGGAGACTTTTGGTTCGCCCCAGCATTTT.

This clonotype occurred many times. This chain uses TRBV6-5 with TRBJ1-5; no definite D call. Trimming took 10 bases from V and 0 from J, leaving 10 bases between them. The CDR3 is 13 residues long. Per germline, CDR1 MNHEY and CDR2 SVGAGI. The CDR3 spells CATSTDSNQPQHF. For the CDR3, the DNA is TGTGCCACCTCGACGGATAGCAATCAGCCCCAGCATTTT.

This clonotype came up once. The CDR3 DNA reads as TGTGCCAGCGGACTCGGGACAGGGGCGATCGGAGAGACCCAGTTCTTC. It codes for CASGLGTGAIGETQFF. The V and J genes are TRBV12-3 or TRBV12-4 and TRBJ2-5, with 10 bases identical to TRBD1. The assigned J gene may be wrong: the sequence end matches TRBJ2-1 better. The CDR3 length is 16 residues.

The chain links TRBV7-9 to TRBJ1-1, with D maybe TRBD1 (6 bases). The V gene's germline CDR1 is SEHNR and CDR2 FQNEAQ (reference sequence). The germline V and J ends were trimmed by 8 bases and 2 bases, with 12 bases remaining between them. The CDR3 is 13 amino acids. CDR3 coding DNA: TGTGCCAGCGCGCGGGGGGCTAACACTGAAGCTTTCTTT. Translated, it gives CASARGANTEAFF.

The V call is TRBV29-1, the J call TRBJ2-7; 10 bases are shared with TRBD1. CDR3 length: 14 amino acids. CDR1 is SQVTM, CDR2 ANQGSEA, per germline. V lost 3 bases and J lost 3; bases outside the gene matches: 5. CDR3 DNA sequence: TGCAGCGTTGATCGGGGACAGGGGAGCTACGAGCAGTACTTC. It translates to CSVDRGQGSYEQYF.

The chain employs TRBV7-9 and TRBJ2-3; tentative D call: TRBD1 (6 bases). V was cut by 6 bases and J by 4 bases, with 11 bases left in between. Looked up from germline, CDR1 is SEHNR and CDR2 is FQNEAQ (reference sequence). This CDR3 has 13 amino acids. CDR3 nucleotides: TGTGCCAGCAGAAAATCAGGGGCAGATACGCAGTATTTT. This codes for CASRKSGADTQYF.

The chain employs TRBV3-1 and TRBJ1-2, with no clear D. V was cut by 3 bases and J by 1 base, with 9 bases left in between. From germline, CDR1 is LGHDT and CDR2 YNNKEL (reference sequence). The CDR3 has 14 residues. The DNA of the CDR3 is TGTGCCAGCAGCCACGACAACAGTAACTATGGCTACACCTTC. As protein: CASSHDNSNYGYTF.

J is TRBJ2-7 and V is TRBV12-3 or TRBV12-4; maybe TRBD2 (5 bases). The assigned J gene may be wrong: the sequence end matches TRBJ2-5 better. The CDR3 consists of 14 residues. The CDR3 spells CASSLKGSGETQYF. The CDR3 DNA reads as TGTGCCAGCAGTTTAAAGGGAAGCGGAGAGACCCAGTACTTC.

This clonotype came up a few times. The genes are TRBV11-2 and TRBJ2-3, with D maybe TRBD1 (6 bases). The V gene lost 0 bases and the J gene lost 6 bases, with 13 bases spanning the gap. The germline gives CDR1 SGHAT, CDR2 FQNNGV. CDR3 length: 15 amino acids. The DNA of the CDR3 is TGTGCCAGCAGCTTAGATCATAGGGGGTGGGATACGCAGTATTTT. Protein: CASSLDHRGWDTQYF. The whole variable domain, remainder taken from reference TRBV11-2 and TRBJ2-3, is EAGVAQSPRYKIIEKRQSVAFWCNPISGHATLYWYQQILGQGPKLLIQFQNNGVVDDSQLPKDRFSAERLKGVDSTLKIQPAKLEDSAVYLCASSLDHRGWDTQYFGPGTRLTVL.

A few counts support this clonotype. The rearrangement uses TRBV7-2 and TRBJ2-7; D gene uncertain. Per germline, CDR1 SGHTA and CDR2 FQGNSA. V was shortened by 0 bases and J by 6 bases, with 15 bases between the two germline ends. This CDR3 is built from 15 residues. The CDR3 sequence is CASSLAVGSSFEQYF. CDR3 nucleotide sequence: TGTGCCAGCAGCTTAGCCGTTGGTTCGAGTTTCGAGCAGTACTTC.

V and J are TRBV6-2 or TRBV6-3 and TRBJ1-5, with D hard to call. The CDR3 extends over 16 amino acids. CDR1 MNHEY and CDR2 SVGEGT come from the germline V gene. V lost 11 bases to trimming and J lost 4 bases, with 24 bases between them. In DNA form, the CDR3 reads TGTGCCTCCAGCGGGGTTCTTAGACTGCTTAATCAGCCCCAGCATTTT. Its translation is CASSGVLRLLNQPQHF.

The chain joins TRBV20-1 to TRBJ2-7; no clear D gene. CDR1 DFQATT and CDR2 SNEGSKA come from the germline V gene (reference sequence). The CDR3 runs 11 residues. V lost 3 bases to trimming and J lost 2 bases, with 5 bases between them. CDR3 DNA sequence: TGCAGTGCTAGCCTGCCCTACGAGCAGTACTTC. Protein sequence: CSASLPYEQYF.

This clonotype was counted a few times. CDR3 amino acids: CASMASGGLYEQYF. CDR3 DNA sequence: TGTGCTAGTATGGCGTCAGGGGGCCTCTACGAGCAGTACTTC. The gene calls are TRBV12-5 and TRBJ2-7; 8 nucleotides line up with TRBD1. The CDR3 contains 14 residues. V gave up 8 bases and J gave up 3 bases; unmatched junction bases: 9. The germline CDR1 and CDR2 sequences are LGHNT and FRNRAP.

This chain joins TRBV27 and TRBJ1-2; TRBD1 matches 8 bases. The CDR3 loop spans 14 amino acids. Germline lookup yields CDR1 MNHEY and CDR2 SMNVEV (reference sequence). V shed 3 bases, J shed 8 bases, and the junction held 8 bases outside the gene matches. The CDR3 spells CASSFDRGRGGYTF. CDR3 coding DNA: TGTGCCAGCAGTTTCGACAGGGGAAGGGGGGGCTACACCTTC.

The rearrangement links TRBV7-2 to TRBJ2-5, with D possibly matching TRBD1 (5 bases). The J call may be in error: the DNA end matches TRBJ2-7 better. Germline CDR1 and CDR2: SGHTA and FQGNSA. The CDR3 is made up of 14 amino acids. CDR3 in DNA: TGTGCCAGCAGCCTTACAGGTATAAGGTACGAGCAGTACTTC. It specifies CASSLTGIRYEQYF.

The genes are TRBV7-9 and TRBJ2-1; 13 positions agree with TRBD2. The CDR3 extends over 18 amino acids. V was clipped by 5 bases and J by 2 bases; unmatched bases: 9. Germline CDR1 and CDR2: SEHNR and FQNEAQ (reference sequence). CDR3 DNA sequence: TGTGCCAGCAGCCCCTCCGGACTAGCGGGAGTAACCTACAATGAGCAGTTCTTC. It is translated as CASSPSGLAGVTYNEQFF.

This clonotype showed up just once. The chain links TRBV9 to TRBJ2-1, with D unresolved. CDR1 is SGDLS, CDR2 YYNGEE, per germline. The CDR3 runs to 15 residues. Trimming cost V 1 base and J 6 bases, with 14 bases left between them. The CDR3 DNA sequence: TGTGCCAGCAGCGTATCCCCAAGTACGCTCAATGAGCAGTTCTTC. Translated, it gives CASSVSPSTLNEQFF.

A few counts support this clonotype. The V and J genes are TRBV3-1 and TRBJ2-3; the D gene is possibly TRBD2 (5 bases). Trimming removed 4 bases from V and 1 base from J, with 15 bases in between. This CDR3 comprises 16 residues. Germline CDR1 and CDR2: LGHDT and YNNKEL (reference sequence). CDR3 DNA sequence: TGTGCCAGCAGCCCTACTCCGTCCGGGGGCACAGATACGCAGTATTTT. Translation gives CASSPTPSGGTDTQYF.

V and J are TRBV20-1 and TRBJ2-7; 7 nucleotides line up with TRBD2. The J call is doubtful: the DNA matches TRBJ2-5 better. Germline CDR1 DFQATT, CDR2 SNEGSKA (reference sequence). CDR3 length: 14 residues. The CDR3 sequence is CSSIRPGAGETQYF. The CDR3 DNA reads as TGCAGTTCAATCCGTCCGGGAGCGGGGGAGACCCAGTACTTC.

The rearrangement joins TRBV10-3 to TRBJ2-3; TRBD2 matches at 13 bases. V was clipped by 10 bases and J by 4 bases; unmatched bases: 8. Germline CDR1 ENHRY, CDR2 SYGVKD. CDR3 length equals 15 residues. DNA for the CDR3: TGTGCCACTTACGGACTAGCGGGGGATTCAGATACGCAGTATTTT. Protein sequence: CATYGLAGDSDTQYF.

This clonotype has a handful of counts. V is TRBV24-1 and J is TRBJ2-1, with 13 nucleotides matching TRBD2. The CDR3 totals 17 residues. Trimming cost V 6 bases and J 7 bases; bases outside gene matches: 11. Germline V gene data show CDR1 as KGHDR and CDR2 as SFDVKD. CDR3 loop: CATSPTPGLAGYNEQFF. DNA of the CDR3: TGTGCCACCAGTCCCACTCCGGGACTAGCGGGGTATAATGAGCAGTTCTTC.